What follows describes a single T cell receptor beta chain. The data are from a study of blood T cell repertoires in COVID-19. Study overall: Samples came from the United States, Italy and Spain, spanning acute and convalescent COVID-19.

Trimming at V came to 6 bases and at J to 6 bases, leaving 6 bases not matched to a gene. Germline-derived CDR1 and CDR2 are SNHLY and FYNNEI. The CDR3 runs 13 residues. Generated by immunoSEQ multiplex PCR, the TCRdb table keeps only in-frame clones and is missing some. This sample yields 250,000 to 300,000 clones, of which 88% are seen a single time; approximately 2% belongs to the top ten. Adults between about 18 and 95 years of age took part from 24 US areas. Assignments of participants to cohorts depended upon their own reported clinical history. The J gene is TRBJ2-3, the V gene TRBV2; 7 nucleotides match TRBD2. The specimen sequenced was PBMCs or T cells enriched from blood (not recorded which). The sequence came from an older woman in a cohort exposed to, infected with or recovered from COVID-19 (not recorded which). CDR3 in amino acids: CASRGLDRDTQYF. The CDR3 DNA follows: TGTGCCAGCAGAGGACTAGATCGGGATACGCAGTATTTT. Combining the CDR3 with reference TRBV2 and TRBJ2-3 gives the whole variable domain EPEVTQTPSHQVTQMGQEVILRCVPISNHLYFYWYRQILGQKVEFLVSFYNNEISEKSEIFDDQFSVERPDGSNFTLKIRSTKLEDSAMYFCASRGLDRDTQYFGPGTRLTVL.